The 9 T cell receptor beta chains below were found in one sample sequenced in a study of blood T cell repertoires in COVID-19. Sequencing used immunoSEQ multiplex PCR; TCRdb keeps in-frame clones, though not all of them. Of around 120,000 clones listed, 75% to 90% are singletons. Sequencing was performed on peripheral blood. These receptors were collected from a human donor in a cohort sampled during active COVID-19.

The chain uses TRBV7-9 and TRBJ2-5; D unclear. The V and J ends lost 1 base and 0 bases respectively, with 9 bases between them. The length of the CDR3 is 15 residues. CDR1 and CDR2 from the germline V gene are SEHNR and FQNEAQ (reference sequence). CDR3 residues: CASSLGAQDQETQYF. The DNA for the CDR3 is TGTGCCAGCAGCTTAGGTGCGCAGGACCAAGAGACCCAGTACTTC.

The CDR3 DNA sequence: TGCAGCGTTCAGGTAGGGGCATCCTCTTGGGTCGAAGAGTACTTC. Translation gives CSVQVGASSWVEEYF. This chain links TRBV29-1 with TRBJ2-7; D is possibly TRBD1 (5 bases). This CDR3 contains 15 residues. Trimming cost V 5 bases and J 11 bases, with 28 bases left between them. In germline, CDR1 is SQVTM, CDR2 ANQGSEA.

This clone was seen a handful of times. The chain uses TRBV19 and TRBJ1-3, with 7 nucleotides matching TRBD1. With V trimmed by 2 bases and J by 2 bases, 3 bases remained unmatched. Germline V gene lookup returns CDR1 LNHDA and CDR2 SQIVND (reference sequence). This CDR3 is built from 15 residues. The CDR3 DNA reads as TGTGCCAGTAGTATAAATACAGGGGCTGGAAACACCATATATTTT. Translated: CASSINTGAGNTIYF.

The sample holds one count of this clone. The chain is built from TRBV9 and TRBJ2-3; D possibly corresponds to TRBD1 (6 bases). Trimming took off 3 bases at V and 0 bases at J, with 11 bases between the two ends. Germline V CDR1 and CDR2: SGDLS, YYNGEE. CDR3 size: 15 residues. The CDR3 DNA is TGTGCCAGCAGCGACAGGGTCTCTAGCACAGATACGCAGTATTTT. Translating it yields CASSDRVSSTDTQYF.

The chain joins TRBV10-2 to TRBJ1-2; 9 nucleotides align to TRBD1. The CDR3 has 14 residues. Germline V lookup: CDR1 WSHSY, CDR2 SAAADI. J lost 6 bases, V lost 6 bases, and 8 bases had no gene match. CDR3 in DNA: TGCGCCAGCAGCGGGGACAGGGAGTTTGATGGCTACACCTTC. Its protein is CASSGDREFDGYTF.

This sequence joins TRBV2 and TRBJ1-5; D uncertain. The germline V gene has CDR1 SNHLY and CDR2 FYNNEI. Trimming pared 6 bases from V and 9 bases from J, leaving 15 bases between. The CDR3 runs to 13 residues. The CDR3, as DNA: TGTGCCAGCAGACCGTCACAAAATGTGCCCCAGCATTTT. It is translated as CASRPSQNVPQHF.

The genes are TRBV5-5 and TRBJ2-3; D might be TRBD1 (6 bases). Trimming shortened V by 3 bases and J by 3 bases, and 8 bases separated the two germline ends. The CDR3 totals 13 residues. The germline gives CDR1 SGHKS, CDR2 YYEKEE (reference sequence). The DNA for the CDR3 is TGTGCCAGCAGCTACAGGGATACAGATACGCAGTATTTT. This sequence encodes CASSYRDTDTQYF. The variable domain in full, with the rest retrieved from reference TRBV5-5 and TRBJ2-3, is DAGVTQSPTHLIKTRGQQVTLRCSPISGHKSVSWYQQVLGQGPQFIFQYYEKEERGRGNFPDRFSARQFPNYSSELNVNALLLGDSALYLCASSYRDTDTQYFGPGTRLTVL.

The chain carries TRBV21-1 and TRBJ1-1; no check of the table's D call, TRBD1, against the DNA was made. TRBV21-1 is listed as a pseudogene. CDR3 length: 14 amino acids. CDR3 coding DNA: TGTGCCAGCAGCAAAGGAGCAGGGAATACTGAAGCTTTCTTT. Translated: CASSKGAGNTEAFF.

V is TRBV7-9 and J is TRBJ2-1; D call uncertain. Trimming shortened V by 1 base and J by 3 bases, and 10 bases separated the two germline ends. There are 15 residues in the CDR3. The germline CDR1 and CDR2 sequences are SEHNR and FQNEAQ (reference sequence). As DNA, the CDR3 is TGTGCCAGCAGCTTAGATGGTCAGAACTACAATGAGCAGTTCTTC. Residues: CASSLDGQNYNEQFF.